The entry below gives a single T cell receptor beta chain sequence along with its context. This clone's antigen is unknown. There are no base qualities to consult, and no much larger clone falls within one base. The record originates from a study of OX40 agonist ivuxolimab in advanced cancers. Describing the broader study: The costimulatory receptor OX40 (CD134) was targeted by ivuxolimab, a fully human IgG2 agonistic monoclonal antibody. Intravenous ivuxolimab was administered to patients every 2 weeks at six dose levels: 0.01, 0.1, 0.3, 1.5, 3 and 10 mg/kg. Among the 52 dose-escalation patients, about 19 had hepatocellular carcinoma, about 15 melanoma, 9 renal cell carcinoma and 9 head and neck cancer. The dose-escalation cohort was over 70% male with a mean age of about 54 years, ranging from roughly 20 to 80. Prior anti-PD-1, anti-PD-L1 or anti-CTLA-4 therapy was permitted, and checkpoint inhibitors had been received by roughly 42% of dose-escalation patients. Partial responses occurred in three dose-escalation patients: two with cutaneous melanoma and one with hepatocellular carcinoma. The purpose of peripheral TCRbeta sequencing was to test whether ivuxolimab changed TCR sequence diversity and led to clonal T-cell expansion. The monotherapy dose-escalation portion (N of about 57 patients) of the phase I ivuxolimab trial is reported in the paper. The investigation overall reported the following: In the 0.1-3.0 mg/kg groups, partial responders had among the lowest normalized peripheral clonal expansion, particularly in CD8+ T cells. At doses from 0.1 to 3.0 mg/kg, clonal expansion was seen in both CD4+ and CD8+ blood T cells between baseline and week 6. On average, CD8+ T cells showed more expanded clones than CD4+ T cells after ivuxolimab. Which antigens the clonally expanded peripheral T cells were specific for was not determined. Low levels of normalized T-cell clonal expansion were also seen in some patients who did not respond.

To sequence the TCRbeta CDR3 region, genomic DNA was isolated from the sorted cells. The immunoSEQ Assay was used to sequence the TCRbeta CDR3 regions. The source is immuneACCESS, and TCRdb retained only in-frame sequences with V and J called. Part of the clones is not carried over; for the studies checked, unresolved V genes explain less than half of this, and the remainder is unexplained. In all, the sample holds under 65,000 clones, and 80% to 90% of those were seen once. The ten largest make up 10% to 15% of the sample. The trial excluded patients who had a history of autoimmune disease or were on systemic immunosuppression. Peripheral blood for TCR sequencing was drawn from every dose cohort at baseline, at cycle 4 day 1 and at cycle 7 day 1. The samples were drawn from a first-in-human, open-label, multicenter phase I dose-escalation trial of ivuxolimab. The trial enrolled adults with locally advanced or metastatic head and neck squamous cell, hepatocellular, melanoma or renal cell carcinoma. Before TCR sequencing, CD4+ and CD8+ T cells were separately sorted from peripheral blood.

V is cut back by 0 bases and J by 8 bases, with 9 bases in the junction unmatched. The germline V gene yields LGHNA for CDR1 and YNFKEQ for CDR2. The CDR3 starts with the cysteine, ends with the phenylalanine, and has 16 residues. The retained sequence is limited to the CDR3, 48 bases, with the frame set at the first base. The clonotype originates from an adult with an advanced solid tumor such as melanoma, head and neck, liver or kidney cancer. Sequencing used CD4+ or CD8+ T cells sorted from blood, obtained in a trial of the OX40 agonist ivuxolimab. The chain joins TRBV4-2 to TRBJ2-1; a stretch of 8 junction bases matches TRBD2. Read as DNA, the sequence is TGTGCCAGCAGCCAAGAATCAGCGGGAGCTGAGTATGAGCAGTTCTTC. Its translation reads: CASSQESAGAEYEQFF.